The next 19 T cell receptor beta chains were all read from a single sample in a study of STAT5B mutations in CD4+ large granular lymphocyte leukemia. Only in-frame clones appear in the TCRdb table, and some are missing; sequencing was by immunoSEQ multiplex PCR. Among 20,000 or so clones, roughly 83% were seen once, and the ten largest hold around 13%. Sequences were obtained from CD4+ T cells from blood buffy coats. The receptors shown here come from a human donor in good health.

J is TRBJ1-5 and V is TRBV6-6, with D hard to call. In germline, CDR1 is MNHNY, CDR2 SVGAGI (reference sequence). V was clipped by 8 bases and J by 0 bases, with 11 bases between them. The CDR3 sequence is 14 residues long. DNA of the CDR3: TGTGCCAGCTCCCATCAAGATAGCAATCAGCCCCAGCATTTT. It yields the protein CASSHQDSNQPQHF.

The CDR3 is CASSSTRTGGVGELFF. The CDR3 DNA is TGTGCCAGCAGTTCTACTAGGACAGGGGGGGTCGGGGAGCTGTTTTTT. The chain combines TRBV28 with TRBJ2-2; 10 nucleotides align to TRBD1. J gave up 7 bases and V 4 bases, and 9 bases lay outside the gene matches. Germline CDR1 and CDR2: MDHEN and SYDVKM. This CDR3 region has 16 residues.

The chain links TRBV27 to TRBJ2-3; unclear D gene. Trimming shortened V by 4 bases and J by 9 bases, and 14 bases separated the two germline ends. The CDR3 is made up of 13 amino acids. CDR1 MNHEY and CDR2 SMNVEV come from the germline V gene (reference sequence). CDR3 amino acids: CASSSPTKDTQYF. The DNA for the CDR3 is TGTGCCAGCAGTTCGCCGACCAAAGACACGCAGTATTTT.

This clone was observed a handful of times. The chain joins TRBV30 to TRBJ2-1, with TRBD2 matching over 7 bases. Germline V lookup: CDR1 GTSNPN, CDR2 SVGIG (reference sequence). Trimming cost V 1 base and J 8 bases; bases outside gene matches: 8. The CDR3 has 14 residues. CDR3 loop: CAWSGWRESYEQFF. The DNA for the CDR3 is TGTGCCTGGAGTGGGTGGCGGGAGTCCTATGAGCAGTTCTTC.

A few counts support this clone. The chain uses TRBV19 and TRBJ1-5; 8 bases line up with TRBD1. With V trimmed by 6 bases and J by 5 bases, 6 bases remained unmatched. Germline loops: CDR1 LNHDA, CDR2 SQIVND (reference sequence). The CDR3 sequence is 14 residues long. The chain's CDR3 is CASRVSGGDQPQHF. For the CDR3, the DNA is TGTGCCAGTAGAGTATCAGGGGGCGATCAGCCCCAGCATTTT.

This clone came up a few times. This chain uses TRBV6-1 with TRBJ1-1; tentative D call: TRBD1 (5 bases). CDR1 MNHNS and CDR2 SASEGT come from the germline V gene. The V end was cut by 3 bases, the J end by 5 bases, with 10 bases between. The CDR3 length is 13 residues. In nucleotides, the CDR3 is TGTGCCAGCAGTGACCAGGGTGGGACTGAAGCTTTCTTT. This codes for CASSDQGGTEAFF.

The rearrangement links TRBV10-3 to TRBJ2-7; 8 bases agree with TRBD2. The CDR3 has 13 residues. The germline V gene has CDR1 ENHRY and CDR2 SYGVKD. Trimming cost V 7 bases and J 5 bases; bases outside gene matches: 7. CDR3 region: CAIKERESHEQYF. The CDR3 nucleotides are TGTGCCATCAAGGAGCGGGAGTCCCACGAGCAGTACTTC.

This clone was observed a single time. The chain joins TRBV19 to TRBJ1-2; D perhaps matches TRBD1 (5 bases). Trimming shortened V by 7 bases and J by 7 bases, and 22 bases separated the two germline ends. CDR1 LNHDA and CDR2 SQIVND come from the germline V gene (reference sequence). The CDR3 is 15 residues long. Here the CDR3 reads CASTHPAGGNGGYTF. For the CDR3, the DNA is TGTGCCAGTACTCATCCCGCGGGGGGTAATGGTGGCTACACCTTC.

The gene calls are TRBV4-1 and TRBJ2-2; 9 bases match TRBD1. Unmatched junction bases numbered 4, after V lost 7 bases and J lost 4 bases. The CDR3 sequence is 14 residues long. Looked up from germline, CDR1 is MGHRA and CDR2 is YSYEKL. CDR3 nucleotides: TGCGCCAGCACAGGACAGGGGAGCACCGGGGAGCTGTTTTTT. Amino acid sequence: CASTGQGSTGELFF.

This rearrangement joins TRBV29-1 to TRBJ2-7, with D tentatively TRBD1 or TRBD2 (5 bases each). The CDR3 loop spans 13 amino acids. Germline CDR1 and CDR2: SQVTM and ANQGSEA. Trimming removed 7 bases from V and 4 bases from J, with 17 bases in between. CDR3 nucleotide sequence: TGCAGCGCTGCCGGGACCACGGGTTACGAGCAGTACTTC. Translating it yields CSAAGTTGYEQYF.

A few counts support this clone. The V call is TRBV19, the J call TRBJ1-1; 7 positions agree with TRBD1. Germline CDR1 and CDR2: LNHDA and SQIVND (reference sequence). V dropped 3 bases and J dropped 0; count of bases not matched to a gene: 1. The CDR3 has 14 amino acids. The CDR3: CASSMTGLNTEAFF. CDR3 bases: TGTGCCAGTAGTATGACAGGGTTGAACACTGAAGCTTTCTTT.

The chain recombines TRBV25-1 with TRBJ2-2; TRBD1 agrees at 10 bases. CDR1 and CDR2 from the germline V gene are MGHDK and SYGVNS. This CDR3 spans 15 amino acids. After removal of 4 bases from V and 8 bases from J, the junction contained 7 bases not matched to a gene. The CDR3 DNA follows: TGTGCCAGCAGTGTTGGGGGACAGGGGTCTGGGGAGCTGTTTTTT. Its translation: CASSVGGQGSGELFF.

The V call is TRBV14, the J call TRBJ1-1; D remains unclear. The length of the CDR3 is 15 residues. CDR1 and CDR2 from the germline V gene are SGHDN and FVKESK. V was cut by 0 bases and J by 3 bases, with 11 bases left in between. The CDR3 sequence is CASSQDRARDTEAFF. The CDR3 DNA reads as TGTGCCAGCAGCCAAGATCGGGCGCGGGACACTGAAGCTTTCTTT.

The chain has TRBV9 and TRBJ1-5; 7 nucleotides align to TRBD1. Trimming removed 3 bases from V and 7 bases from J; junction bases left unmatched: 4. Germline V gene data show CDR1 as SGDLS and CDR2 as YYNGEE. This CDR3 is built from 13 residues. CDR3 bases: TGTGCCAGCAGCGAAGGGGGCGGGCAGCCCCAGCATTTT. This translates into CASSEGGGQPQHF. Using reference TRBV9 and TRBJ1-5 for the parts outside the CDR3, the full variable domain is DSGVTQTPKHLITATGQRVTLRCSPRSGDLSVYWYQQSLDQGLQFLIQYYNGEERAKGNILERFSAQQFPDLHSELNLSSLELGDSALYFCASSEGGGQPQHFGDGTRLSIL.

V and J are TRBV27 and TRBJ1-1, with 7 nucleotides matching TRBD1. This CDR3 has 17 amino acids. Germline trimming cut 5 bases from V and 0 bases from J; bases unmatched to any gene: 12. CDR1 and CDR2 (germline): MNHEY, SMNVEV (reference sequence). As DNA, the CDR3 is TGTGCCAGCAGTCCTCTCACCGGACAGGTGATGAACACTGAAGCTTTCTTT. It translates to CASSPLTGQVMNTEAFF.

The chain links TRBV7-6 to TRBJ2-5; TRBD2 matches 8 bases. The DNA end lines up better with TRBJ2-7; the J call may be wrong. CDR3 length equals 14 residues. Per the germline V gene, CDR1 is SGHVS and CDR2 is FNYEAQ. Here the CDR3 reads CASSPREGPYEQYF. In nucleotides, the CDR3 is TGTGCCAGCAGCCCTCGGGAGGGCCCCTACGAGCAGTACTTC.

The CDR3 DNA reads TGTGCCATCAGTGATCTAGGAAGCTCCTACAATGAGCAGTTCTTC. Encoded protein: CAISDLGSSYNEQFF. V usage is TRBV10-3 and J usage is TRBJ2-1; D remains unclear. Trimming left V 3 bases short and J 0 bases short, with 9 bases between. Per the germline V gene, CDR1 is ENHRY and CDR2 is SYGVKD. CDR3 length equals 15 residues.

The V gene is TRBV19, the J gene TRBJ2-7; the D is unclear. This CDR3 comprises 12 residues. V lost 4 bases and J 5 bases, leaving 9 bases between the germline ends. Per the germline V gene, CDR1 is LNHDA and CDR2 is SQIVND (reference sequence). CDR3 DNA: TGTGCCAGTAGTAAGGAAAGCAACGAGCAGTACTTC. Protein sequence: CASSKESNEQYF.

V and J are TRBV27 and TRBJ2-3, with D uncertain. V lost 6 bases to trimming and J lost 3 bases, with 19 bases between them. The CDR3 runs to 16 residues. Germline CDR1 is MNHEY and CDR2 is SMNVEV (reference sequence). CDR3 loop: CASSPRGHLRTDTQYF. The CDR3 DNA reads TGTGCCAGCAGCCCTCGAGGTCACCTCAGGACAGATACGCAGTATTTT.